This entry lists 11 T cell receptor beta chains sequenced from one sample in a study of blood T cell repertoires in COVID-19. Clones were sequenced by immunoSEQ multiplex PCR, and TCRdb holds only the in-frame ones, with some missing. The sample lists approximately 260,000 clones, nearly 90% occurring once. Sequenced: peripheral blood. The source of these receptors is a woman in her fifties or sixties with COVID-19, enrolled during active disease.

This chain uses TRBV19 with TRBJ1-1; 8 bases agree with TRBD1. Germline values: CDR1 LNHDA, CDR2 SQIVND (reference sequence). The CDR3 sequence is 15 residues long. Germline trimming cut 5 bases from V and 5 bases from J; bases unmatched to any gene: 10. CDR3 DNA sequence: TGTGCCAGTAGTTCATCGTACAGGGGGAGGACTGAAGCTTTCTTT. This codes for CASSSSYRGRTEAFF.

V is TRBV7-8 and J is TRBJ2-2, with 10 bases matching TRBD1. Trimming removed 5 bases from V and 7 bases from J; junction bases left unmatched: 10. Germline CDR1 reads SGHVS; CDR2 reads FQNEAQ. The CDR3 extends over 16 amino acids. The CDR3 loop is CASSQPTGGGGGELFF. In nucleotides, the CDR3 is TGTGCCAGCAGCCAACCGACAGGGGGCGGAGGCGGGGAGCTGTTTTTT.

This sequence joins TRBV5-6 and TRBJ2-1, with D unresolved. This CDR3 comprises 13 residues. Germline CDR1 and CDR2: SGHDT and YYEEEE. V was trimmed by 4 bases and J by 8 bases, leaving 13 bases between them. CDR3 in DNA: TGTGCCAGCAGCAAGTACTATCTCCATGAGCAGTTCTTC. Protein product: CASSKYYLHEQFF.

The V call is TRBV4-3, the J call TRBJ1-2, with D tentatively TRBD1 (6 bases). CDR1 LGHNA and CDR2 YSLEER come from the germline V gene. The CDR3 totals 16 residues. The ends were cut back, 0 bases at V and 7 bases at J, with 18 bases in the middle. The CDR3 DNA follows: TGCGCCAGCAGCCAAGATTGGGCGTCGGGGGGCTTTGGCTACACCTTC. Amino acids: CASSQDWASGGFGYTF.

The V and J genes are TRBV29-1 and TRBJ1-1; D might be TRBD1 (6 bases). V lost 6 bases, J lost 1 base, and 12 bases lay in between. This CDR3 has 13 residues. The V gene's germline CDR1 is SQVTM and CDR2 ANQGSEA. In nucleotides, the CDR3 is TGCAGCGTAAGACAGGTGGCGAACACTGAAGCTTTCTTT. Translation: CSVRQVANTEAFF.

This chain uses TRBV6-5 with TRBJ2-7; D is possibly TRBD1 (5 bases). The CDR3 length is 14 residues. The germline CDR1 and CDR2 sequences are MNHEY and SVGAGI. Trimming stripped 8 bases from V and 4 bases from J, with 18 bases between. The CDR3 loop is CASRLGAGRYEQYF. CDR3 DNA: TGTGCCAGCCGCCTAGGGGCAGGGCGGTACGAGCAGTACTTC.

The V gene is TRBV27, the J gene TRBJ1-3, with a tentative D call TRBD1 (6 bases). The CDR3 is made up of 13 amino acids. Per germline, CDR1 MNHEY and CDR2 SMNVEV (reference sequence). V gave up 10 bases and J gave up 2 bases, with 12 bases separating them. The CDR3 protein is CATSEGAGNTIYF. In nucleotides, the CDR3 is TGTGCCACTTCTGAGGGGGCTGGAAACACCATATATTTT.

V usage is TRBV2 and J usage is TRBJ1-1; 7 bases fit TRBD1. CDR3 length: 12 residues. V gave up 6 bases and J gave up 9 bases; unmatched junction bases: 7. Germline CDR1 and CDR2: SNHLY and FYNNEI. The CDR3 region has the DNA TGTGCCAGCAGCCAGGGGGGAAATCAAGCTTTCTTT. It encodes CASSQGGNQAFF.

The chain is built from TRBV15 and TRBJ2-1; perhaps TRBD2 as D (6 bases). The CDR3 extends over 15 amino acids. V gave up 5 bases and J gave up 2 bases, with 13 bases separating them. The germline V gene encodes CDR1 LNHNV and CDR2 YYDKDF (reference sequence). CDR3 protein: CATSPRRGPYNEQFF. The DNA for the CDR3 is TGTGCCACCAGCCCCAGGAGGGGCCCCTACAATGAGCAGTTCTTC. Using reference TRBV15 and TRBJ2-1 for the parts outside the CDR3, the full variable domain is DAMVIQNPRYQVTQFGKPVTLSCSQTLNHNVMYWYQQKSSQAPKLLFHYYDKDFNNEADTPDNFQSRRPNTSFCFLDIRSPGLGDTAMYLCATSPRRGPYNEQFFGPGTRLTVL.

This chain joins TRBV18 and TRBJ1-5, with a possible D match to TRBD1 (5 bases). Deletions cut 4 bases from V and 5 bases from J, with 9 bases between. Germline CDR1 KGHSH, CDR2 LQKENI. CDR3 length: 13 amino acids. Here the CDR3 reads CASSLTGDQPQHF. CDR3 sequence (DNA): TGTGCCAGCTCACTTACAGGAGATCAGCCCCAGCATTTT.

The gene calls are TRBV4-2 and TRBJ2-3; 8 bases align to TRBD2. The CDR3 totals 16 residues. J lost 3 bases, V lost 0 bases, and 5 bases had no gene match. The V gene's germline CDR1 is LGHNA and CDR2 YNFKEQ. The CDR3 spells CASSQEGRGVTDTQYF. CDR3 DNA sequence: TGTGCCAGCAGCCAAGAGGGGCGGGGGGTTACAGATACGCAGTATTTT.